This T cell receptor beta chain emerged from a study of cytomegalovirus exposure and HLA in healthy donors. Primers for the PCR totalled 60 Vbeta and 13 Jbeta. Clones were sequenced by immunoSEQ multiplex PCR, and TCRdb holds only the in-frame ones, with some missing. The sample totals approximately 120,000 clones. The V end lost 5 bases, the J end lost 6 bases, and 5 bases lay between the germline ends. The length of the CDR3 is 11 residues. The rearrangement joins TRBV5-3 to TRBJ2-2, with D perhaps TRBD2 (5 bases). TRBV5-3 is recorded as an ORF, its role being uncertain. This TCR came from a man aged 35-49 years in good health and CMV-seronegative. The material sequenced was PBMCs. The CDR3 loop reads CARRRAGELFF. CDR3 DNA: TGTGCCAGAAGGAGGGCCGGGGAGCTGTTTTTT.